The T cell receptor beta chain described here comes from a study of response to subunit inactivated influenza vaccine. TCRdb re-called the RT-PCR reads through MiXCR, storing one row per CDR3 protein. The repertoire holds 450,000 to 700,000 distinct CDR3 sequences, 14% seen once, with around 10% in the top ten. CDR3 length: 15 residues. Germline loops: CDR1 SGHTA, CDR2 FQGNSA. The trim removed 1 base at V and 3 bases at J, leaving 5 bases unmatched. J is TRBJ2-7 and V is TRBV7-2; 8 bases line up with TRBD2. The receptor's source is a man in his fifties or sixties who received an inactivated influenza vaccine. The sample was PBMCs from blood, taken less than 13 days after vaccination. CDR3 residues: CASSLGLARYYEQYF. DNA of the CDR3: TGTGCCAGCAGCTTAGGACTAGCGAGATACTACGAGCAGTACTTC.